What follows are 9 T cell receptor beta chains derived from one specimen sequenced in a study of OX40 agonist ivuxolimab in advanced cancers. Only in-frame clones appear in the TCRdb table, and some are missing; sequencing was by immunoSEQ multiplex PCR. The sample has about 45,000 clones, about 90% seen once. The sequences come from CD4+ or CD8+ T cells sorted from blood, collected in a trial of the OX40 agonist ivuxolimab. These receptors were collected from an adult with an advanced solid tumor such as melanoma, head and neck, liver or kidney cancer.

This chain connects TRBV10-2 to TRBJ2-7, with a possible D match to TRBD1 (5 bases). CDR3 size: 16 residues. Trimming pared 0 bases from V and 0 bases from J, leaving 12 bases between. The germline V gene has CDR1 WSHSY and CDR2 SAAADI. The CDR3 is CASSESVVDSSYEQYF. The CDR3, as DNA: TGCGCCAGCAGTGAGTCGGTCGTTGACAGCTCCTACGAGCAGTACTTC.

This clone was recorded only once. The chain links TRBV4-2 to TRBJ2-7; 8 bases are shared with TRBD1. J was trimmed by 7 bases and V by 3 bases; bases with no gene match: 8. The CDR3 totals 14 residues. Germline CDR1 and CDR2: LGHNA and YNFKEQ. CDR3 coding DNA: TGTGCCAGCAGCCAGGCCCAGGGGGCGGAAGAGCAGTACTTC. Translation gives CASSQAQGAEEQYF.

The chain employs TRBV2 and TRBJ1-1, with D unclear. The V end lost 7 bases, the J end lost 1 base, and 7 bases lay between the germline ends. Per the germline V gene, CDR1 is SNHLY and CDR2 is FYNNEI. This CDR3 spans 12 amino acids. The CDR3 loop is CASILQNTEAFF. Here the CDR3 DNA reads TGTGCCAGCATTCTACAGAACACTGAAGCTTTCTTT.

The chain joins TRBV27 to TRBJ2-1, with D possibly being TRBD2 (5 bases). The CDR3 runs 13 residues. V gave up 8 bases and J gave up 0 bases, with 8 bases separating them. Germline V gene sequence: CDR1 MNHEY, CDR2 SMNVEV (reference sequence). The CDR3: CASGGVSYNEQFF. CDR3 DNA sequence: TGTGCCAGCGGAGGAGTCTCCTACAATGAGCAGTTCTTC.

CDR3 coding DNA: TGTGCCAGCAGCCAAGAGTATCGGGGTAGCTTGTATACGCAGTATTTT. It codes for CASSQEYRGSLYTQYF. The chain carries TRBV14 and TRBJ2-3; TRBD2 is a possible D gene (5 bases). Germline loops: CDR1 SGHDN, CDR2 FVKESK. The CDR3 runs 16 residues. The germline V and J ends were trimmed by 0 bases and 7 bases, with 17 bases remaining between them.

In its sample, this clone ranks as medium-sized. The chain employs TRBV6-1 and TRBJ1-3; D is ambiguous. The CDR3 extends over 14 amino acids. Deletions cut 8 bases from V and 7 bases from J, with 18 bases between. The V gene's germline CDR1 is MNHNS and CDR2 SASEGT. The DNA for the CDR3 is TGTGCCAGCTTAGGCAGACAATTTCGGAACACCATATATTTT. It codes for CASLGRQFRNTIYF.

CDR3: CASSSRETQYF. The CDR3 bases are TGTGCCAGCAGTTCCAGGGAGACCCAGTACTTC. J is TRBJ2-5 and V is TRBV6-6; D is undetermined. This CDR3 comprises 11 residues. V shed 4 bases and J shed 5 bases, with 5 bases lying between them. CDR1 is MNHNY, CDR2 SVGAGI, per germline (reference sequence).

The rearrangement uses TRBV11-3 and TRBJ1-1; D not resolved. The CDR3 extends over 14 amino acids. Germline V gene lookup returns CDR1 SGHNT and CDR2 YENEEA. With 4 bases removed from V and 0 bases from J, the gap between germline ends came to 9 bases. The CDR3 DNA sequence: TGTGCCAGCAGCTCCGACAATATGAACACTGAAGCTTTCTTT. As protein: CASSSDNMNTEAFF.

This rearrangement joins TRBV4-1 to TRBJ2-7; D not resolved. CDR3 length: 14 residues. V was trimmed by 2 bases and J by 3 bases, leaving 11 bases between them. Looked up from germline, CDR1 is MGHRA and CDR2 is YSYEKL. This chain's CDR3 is CASSQLVSNYEQYF. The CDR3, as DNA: TGCGCCAGCAGCCAACTAGTTAGTAACTACGAGCAGTACTTC.